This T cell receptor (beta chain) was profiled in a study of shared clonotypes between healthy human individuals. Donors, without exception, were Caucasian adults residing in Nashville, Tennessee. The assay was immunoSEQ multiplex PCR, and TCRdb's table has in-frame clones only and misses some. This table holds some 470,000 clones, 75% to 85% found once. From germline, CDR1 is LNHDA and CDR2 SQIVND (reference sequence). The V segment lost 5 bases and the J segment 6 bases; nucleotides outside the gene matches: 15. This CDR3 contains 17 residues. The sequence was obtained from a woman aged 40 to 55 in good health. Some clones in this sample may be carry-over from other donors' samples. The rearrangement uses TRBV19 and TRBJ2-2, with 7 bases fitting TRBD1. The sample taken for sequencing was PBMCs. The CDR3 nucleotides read TGTGCCAGTAGTCCGCCAGAGGGGGCGTTTTTGGCCGGGGAGCTGTTTTTT. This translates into CASSPPEGAFLAGELFF.